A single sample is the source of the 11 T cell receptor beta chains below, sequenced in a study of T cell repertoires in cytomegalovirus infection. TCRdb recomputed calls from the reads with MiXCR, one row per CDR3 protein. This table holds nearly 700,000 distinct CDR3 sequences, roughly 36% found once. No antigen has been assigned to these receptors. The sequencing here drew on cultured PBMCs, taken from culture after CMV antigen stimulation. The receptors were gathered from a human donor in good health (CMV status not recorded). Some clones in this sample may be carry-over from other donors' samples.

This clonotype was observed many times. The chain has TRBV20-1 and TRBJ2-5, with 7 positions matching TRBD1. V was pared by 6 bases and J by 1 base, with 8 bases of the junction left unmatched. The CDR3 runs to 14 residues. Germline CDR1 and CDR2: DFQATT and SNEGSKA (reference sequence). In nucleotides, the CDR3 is TGCAGTGCGCCCCCGGGACAGAGCCAAGAGACCCAGTACTTC. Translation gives CSAPPGQSQETQYF.

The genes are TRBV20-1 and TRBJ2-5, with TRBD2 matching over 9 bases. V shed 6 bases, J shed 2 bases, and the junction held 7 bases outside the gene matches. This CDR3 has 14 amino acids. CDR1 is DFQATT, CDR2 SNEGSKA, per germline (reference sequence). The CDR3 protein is CSAGSGGPQETQYF. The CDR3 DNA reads TGCAGTGCAGGTAGCGGGGGCCCGCAAGAGACCCAGTACTTC.

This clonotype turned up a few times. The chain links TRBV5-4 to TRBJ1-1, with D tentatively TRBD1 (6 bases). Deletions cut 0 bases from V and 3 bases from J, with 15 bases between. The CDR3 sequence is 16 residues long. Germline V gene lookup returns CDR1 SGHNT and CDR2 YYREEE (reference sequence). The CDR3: CASSLGGGGADTEAFF. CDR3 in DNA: TGTGCCAGCAGCTTGGGGGGGGGGGGCGCAGACACTGAAGCTTTCTTT.

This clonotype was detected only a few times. This CDR3 reads CASSLGGGTSGSVYEQYF. The CDR3 DNA follows: TGTGCCAGCAGTTTAGGAGGTGGGACTAGCGGGAGTGTGTACGAGCAGTACTTC. The chain carries TRBV27 and TRBJ2-7; TRBD2 matches at 14 bases. CDR3 length equals 18 residues. The trim removed 2 bases at V and 4 bases at J, leaving 10 bases unmatched. CDR1 and CDR2 (germline): MNHEY, SMNVEV (reference sequence).

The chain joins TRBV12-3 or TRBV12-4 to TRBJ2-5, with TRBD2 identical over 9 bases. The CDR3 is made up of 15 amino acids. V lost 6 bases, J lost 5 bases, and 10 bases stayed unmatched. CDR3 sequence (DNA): TGTGCCAGCAGCCCTCGCGGGGGGGCGGGGGAGACCCAGTACTTC. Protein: CASSPRGGAGETQYF.

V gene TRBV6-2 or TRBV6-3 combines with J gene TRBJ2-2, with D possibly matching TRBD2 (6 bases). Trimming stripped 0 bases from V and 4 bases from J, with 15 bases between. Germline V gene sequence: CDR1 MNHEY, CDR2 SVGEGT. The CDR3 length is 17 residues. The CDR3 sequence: CASSYSLGTGGTGELFF. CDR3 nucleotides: TGTGCCAGCAGTTACTCTCTGGGGACTGGGGGCACCGGGGAGCTGTTTTTT.

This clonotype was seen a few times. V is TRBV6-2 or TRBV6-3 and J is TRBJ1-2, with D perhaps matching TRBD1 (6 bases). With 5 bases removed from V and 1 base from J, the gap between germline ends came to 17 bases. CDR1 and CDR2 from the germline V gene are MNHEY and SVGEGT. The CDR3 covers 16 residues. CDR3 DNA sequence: TGTGCCAGCAGTCCTCCGGACAGCTTTTTTAACTATGGCTACACCTTC. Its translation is CASSPPDSFFNYGYTF.

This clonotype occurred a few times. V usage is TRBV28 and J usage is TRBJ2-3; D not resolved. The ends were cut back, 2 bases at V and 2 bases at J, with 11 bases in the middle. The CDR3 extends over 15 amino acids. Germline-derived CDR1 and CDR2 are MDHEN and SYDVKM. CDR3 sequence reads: CASSLTNPATDTQYF. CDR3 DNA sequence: TGTGCCAGCAGTTTAACTAACCCGGCCACAGATACGCAGTATTTT.

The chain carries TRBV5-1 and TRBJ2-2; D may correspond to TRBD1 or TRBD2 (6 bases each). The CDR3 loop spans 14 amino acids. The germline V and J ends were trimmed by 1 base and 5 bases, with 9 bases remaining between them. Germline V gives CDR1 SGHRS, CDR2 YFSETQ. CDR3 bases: TGCGCCAGCAGCTTGACAGGGAGGACCGGGGAGCTGTTTTTT. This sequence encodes CASSLTGRTGELFF.

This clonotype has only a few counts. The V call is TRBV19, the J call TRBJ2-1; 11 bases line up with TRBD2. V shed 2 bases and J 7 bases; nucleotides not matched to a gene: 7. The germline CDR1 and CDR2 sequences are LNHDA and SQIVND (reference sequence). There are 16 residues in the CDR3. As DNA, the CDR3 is TGTGCCAGTAGTATAACTCCGGCTAGCGGGAGGAATGAGCAGTTCTTC. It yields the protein CASSITPASGRNEQFF.

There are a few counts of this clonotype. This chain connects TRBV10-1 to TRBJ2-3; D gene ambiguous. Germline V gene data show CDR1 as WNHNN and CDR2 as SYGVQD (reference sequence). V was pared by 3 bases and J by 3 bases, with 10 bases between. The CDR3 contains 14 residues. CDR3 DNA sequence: TGCGCCAGCAGTGAAACTATGAAAACAGATACGCAGTATTTT. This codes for CASSETMKTDTQYF.